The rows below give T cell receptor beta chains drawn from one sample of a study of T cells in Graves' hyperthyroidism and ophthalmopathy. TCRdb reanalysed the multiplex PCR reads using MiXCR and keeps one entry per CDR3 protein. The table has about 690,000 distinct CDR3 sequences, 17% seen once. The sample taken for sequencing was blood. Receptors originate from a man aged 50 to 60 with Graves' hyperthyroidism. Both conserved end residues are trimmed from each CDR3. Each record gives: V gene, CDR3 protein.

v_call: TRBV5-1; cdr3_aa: ASSSSGHYNQPQH
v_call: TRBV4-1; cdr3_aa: ASSHATGAYEQY
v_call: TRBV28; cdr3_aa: ASTGTGVYNEQF
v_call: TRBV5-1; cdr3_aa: ASAGGFDNEQF
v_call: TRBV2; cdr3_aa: ASVQGDAEQF
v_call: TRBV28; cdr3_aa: ASSDRGLNYGYT
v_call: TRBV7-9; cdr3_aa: ASSLGFRSSYNSPLH
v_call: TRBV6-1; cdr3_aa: ASGWLSNEQF
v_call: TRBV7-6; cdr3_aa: ASSLVLDNEQF
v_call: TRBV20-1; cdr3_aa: SAFPVPGSNEQF
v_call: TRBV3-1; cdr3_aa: ASSQDYGQFTYEQY
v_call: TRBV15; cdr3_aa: ATSRDLTGGRYEQY
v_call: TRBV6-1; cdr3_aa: ASSPNSREQY
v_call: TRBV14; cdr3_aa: ASGQVRTGVAF
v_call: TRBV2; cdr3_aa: ASSEEGQGGPQH
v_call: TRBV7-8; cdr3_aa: ASSPRSGTDTQY
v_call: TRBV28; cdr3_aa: ASSLTPGTGGNTIY
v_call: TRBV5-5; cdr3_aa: ASSLEGHEKLF
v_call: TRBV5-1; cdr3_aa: ASSLVPSGANVLT
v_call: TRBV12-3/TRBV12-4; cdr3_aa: ASSFMRGSGSTQY
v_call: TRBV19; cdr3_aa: ASSILAGVTDTQY
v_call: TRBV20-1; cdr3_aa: SASPPPKAEQY
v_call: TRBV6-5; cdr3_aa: ASSYTYAGDTQY
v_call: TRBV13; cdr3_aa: ASSFLVIAKNIQY
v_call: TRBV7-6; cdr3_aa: ASSFSGSNEQY
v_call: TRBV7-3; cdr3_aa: ASSLQGFSYEQY
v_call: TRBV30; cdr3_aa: AWSPGTNTEAF
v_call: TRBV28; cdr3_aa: ASRTQGAGDTQY
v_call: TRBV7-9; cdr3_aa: ASSPLLGRGEQETQY
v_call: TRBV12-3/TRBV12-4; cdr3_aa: ASSPALAKNIQY
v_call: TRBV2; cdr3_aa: ASSDRTENQLQH
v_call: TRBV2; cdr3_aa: ASRGTGYGELF
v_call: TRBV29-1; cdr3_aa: SVSDTAPNEQF
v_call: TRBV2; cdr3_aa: ASRMQGAVGEKLF
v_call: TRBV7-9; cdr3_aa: ASSPPVRDPSGNTIY
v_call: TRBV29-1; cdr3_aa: SVGASAFHNEQF
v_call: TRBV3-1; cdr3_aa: ASRQGTNTEAF
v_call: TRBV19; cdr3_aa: ASSTLAGTHGYT
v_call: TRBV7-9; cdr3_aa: ASSFREAREQY
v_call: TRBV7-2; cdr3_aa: ASSLGSTGLGGGTGELF
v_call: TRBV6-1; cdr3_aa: ASSSPGVGTDTQY
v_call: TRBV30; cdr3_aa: AWSVSGVEQF
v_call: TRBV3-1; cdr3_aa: ASSQTSGRAPYEQY
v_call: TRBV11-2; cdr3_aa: ASSLNGDHSGENTEAF
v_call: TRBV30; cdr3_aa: AWSVSRAQETQY
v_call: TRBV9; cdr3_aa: ASSVRGGSYNEQY
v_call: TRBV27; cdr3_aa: ASSLSPSGLETQY
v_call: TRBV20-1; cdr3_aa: SAGTTTYNEQF
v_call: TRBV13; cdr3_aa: ASSNIIGANVLT
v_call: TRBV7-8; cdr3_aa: ASSLAGTSREEY
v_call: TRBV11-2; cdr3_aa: ASSRTGTDNQETQY
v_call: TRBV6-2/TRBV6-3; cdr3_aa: ASSYTDELREQY